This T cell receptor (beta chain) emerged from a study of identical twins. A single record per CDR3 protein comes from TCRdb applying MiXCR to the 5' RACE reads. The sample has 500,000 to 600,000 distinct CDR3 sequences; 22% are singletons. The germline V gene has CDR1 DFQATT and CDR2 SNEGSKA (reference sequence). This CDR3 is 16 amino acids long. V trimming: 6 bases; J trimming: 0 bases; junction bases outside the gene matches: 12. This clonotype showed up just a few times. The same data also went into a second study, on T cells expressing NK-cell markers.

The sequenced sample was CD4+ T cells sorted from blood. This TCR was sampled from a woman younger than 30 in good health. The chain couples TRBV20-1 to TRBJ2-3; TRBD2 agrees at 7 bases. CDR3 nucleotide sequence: TGCAGTGCCCCTGACCGGCTAGCGGCTAGCACAGATACGCAGTATTTT. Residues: CSAPDRLAASTDTQYF.